These 18 T cell receptor beta chains were all obtained from the same sample, sequenced in a study of cytomegalovirus exposure and HLA in healthy donors. The PCR had 60 Vbeta and 13 Jbeta primers. Produced via immunoSEQ multiplex PCR; TCRdb's table is partial and in-frame only. There are 100,000 to 150,000 clones in the sample; roughly four fifths occur only once, and approximately 1.8% lies in the top ten. Material: PBMCs. The receptor source for this set is a woman between 45 and 60 years old in good health and CMV-seronegative.

V and J are TRBV30 and TRBJ2-3, with a tentative D call TRBD1 (6 bases). Trimming cost V 0 bases and J 8 bases, with 12 bases left between them. Germline V gene data show CDR1 as GTSNPN and CDR2 as SVGIG (reference sequence). CDR3 length: 13 amino acids. CDR3 bases: TGTGCCTGGAGTGTACAGGGCCTTGGTACGCAGTATTTT. Its translation: CAWSVQGLGTQYF.

This clone was detected only once. The chain carries TRBV7-8 and TRBJ2-2; 8 bases agree with TRBD1. There are 15 residues in the CDR3. Germline V gene sequence: CDR1 SGHVS, CDR2 FQNEAQ. The V and J ends lost 4 bases and 5 bases, in that order; junction bases with no gene match: 6. CDR3 sequence reads: CASSSRTGRTGELFF. CDR3 bases: TGTGCCAGCAGCTCCCGGACAGGGAGGACCGGGGAGCTGTTTTTT.

As to this clone: Germline is not matched at one junction end, which may reflect a read error. The J gene is TRBJ1-2, the V gene TRBV5-4, with 8 bases aligning to TRBD1. There are 12 residues in the CDR3. Germline assignment: CDR1 SGHNT and CDR2 YYREEE (reference sequence). The CDR3, as DNA: TGTGCCAGCAGCCCCCCCGGCCTACAGGGGGCCTTC. It is translated as CASSPPGLQGAF.

The chain links TRBV30 to TRBJ2-7; 7 nucleotides align to TRBD2. This CDR3 region has 14 residues. CDR1 and CDR2 (germline): GTSNPN, SVGIG (reference sequence). With 2 bases clipped from V and 0 bases from J, the junction kept 4 bases outside the gene matches. CDR3 in DNA: TGTGCCTGGAGTAGGGAGGGGTTCTCCTACGAGCAGTACGTC. Translating it yields CAWSREGFSYEQYV.

For the CDR3, the DNA is TGTGCCAGCACAACAGGGGCGGAAGGGCAGTACTTC. Its translation: CASTTGAEGQYF. The J gene is TRBJ2-7, the V gene TRBV28; TRBD1 agrees at 7 bases. CDR1 and CDR2 from the germline V gene are MDHEN and SYDVKM. With V trimmed by 7 bases and J by 9 bases, 9 bases remained unmatched. The CDR3 has 12 residues.

V usage is TRBV28 and J usage is TRBJ2-7; D not certain. Trimming left V 5 bases short and J 3 bases short, with 11 bases between. There are 13 residues in the CDR3. The germline V gene encodes CDR1 MDHEN and CDR2 SYDVKM. CDR3 DNA sequence: TGTGCCAGCAGTCCCATCCAGGTCTACGAGCAGTACTTC. It specifies CASSPIQVYEQYF.

This clone was seen a few times. J is TRBJ1-5 and V is TRBV30; weak D call: TRBD1 (6 bases). From germline, CDR1 is GTSNPN and CDR2 SVGIG (reference sequence). With 4 bases removed from V and 4 bases from J, the gap between germline ends came to 11 bases. The CDR3 covers 13 residues. The CDR3 DNA reads TGTGCCTGGACGGACAGTCCTAATCAGCCCCAGCATTTT. The encoded protein is CAWTDSPNQPQHF. The variable domain in full, with the rest retrieved from reference TRBV30 and TRBJ1-5, is SQTIHQWPATLVQPVGSPLSLECTVEGTSNPNLYWYRQAAGRGLQLLFYSVGIGQISSEVPQNLSASRPQDRQFILSSKKLLLSDSGFYLCAWTDSPNQPQHFGDGTRLSIL.

This clone showed up just once. V usage is TRBV29-1 and J usage is TRBJ1-2; D uncertain. In germline, CDR1 is SQVTM, CDR2 ANQGSEA. Trimming shortened V by 7 bases and J by 4 bases, and 10 bases separated the two germline ends. The CDR3 covers 11 residues. The CDR3 region is CSGTEGYGYTF. The DNA for the CDR3 is TGCAGCGGAACCGAGGGCTATGGCTACACCTTC.

J is TRBJ1-6 and V is TRBV4-2, with 7 bases that match TRBD1. V lost 0 bases to trimming and J lost 9 bases; unmatched junction nucleotides: 8. CDR3 length equals 16 residues. Germline CDR1 and CDR2: LGHNA and YNFKEQ. The CDR3 nucleotides are TGTGCCAGCAGCCAAGAAGGGGGCAGGGTTACTTCACCCCTCCACTTT. Protein: CASSQEGGRVTSPLHF.

The gene calls are TRBV6-4 and TRBJ1-1; D gene unclear. V lost 2 bases, J lost 1 base, and 11 bases lay in between. The CDR3 loop spans 15 amino acids. Germline CDR1 is MRHNA and CDR2 is SNTAGT. This chain's CDR3 is CASSDPYRENTEAFF. CDR3 coding DNA: TGTGCCAGCAGTGACCCTTACAGAGAGAACACTGAAGCTTTCTTT.

This clone was counted between two and nine times. CDR3 sequence: CASSLTGAPYEQYV. In DNA form, the CDR3 reads TGTGCCAGTAGTCTGACAGGGGCTCCCTACGAGCAGTACGTC. This chain connects TRBV19 to TRBJ2-7, with TRBD1 matching 8 bases. CDR1 and CDR2 from the germline V gene are LNHDA and SQIVND (reference sequence). Trimming cost V 5 bases and J 2 bases; bases outside gene matches: 5. CDR3 length equals 14 residues.

The V call is TRBV7-9, the J call TRBJ2-1; 9 bases map to TRBD2. This CDR3 is 18 amino acids long. Germline V CDR1 and CDR2: SEHNR, FQNEAQ (reference sequence). The V and J ends lost 5 bases and 0 bases, in that order; junction bases with no gene match: 11. The CDR3 here is CASSVIAGVPSSYNEQFF. The CDR3 region has the DNA TGTGCCAGCAGCGTAATAGCGGGAGTGCCAAGCTCCTACAATGAGCAGTTCTTC.

The rearrangement uses TRBV4-3 and TRBJ2-3; TRBD2 might be the D (6 bases). Between the trimmed V and J ends, which lost 0 bases and 0 bases, there was a span of 13 bases. The CDR3 has 17 amino acids. Germline lookup yields CDR1 LGHNA and CDR2 YSLEER. CDR3 protein: CASSQDTGRDSTDTQYF. The CDR3, as DNA: TGCGCCAGCAGCCAAGATACGGGGCGGGATAGCACAGATACGCAGTATTTT.

The V call is TRBV15, the J call TRBJ1-1, with 10 bases aligning to TRBD1. Germline-derived CDR1 and CDR2 are LNHNV and YYDKDF (reference sequence). V lost 4 bases to trimming and J lost 4 bases; unmatched junction nucleotides: 6. The CDR3 spans 15 residues. Written as DNA, the CDR3 is TGTGCCACCAGCACTTCGACAGGGGGCAGCACTGAAGCTTTCTTT. This codes for CATSTSTGGSTEAFF.

The V and J genes are TRBV5-4 and TRBJ2-7, with a weak D call TRBD2 (6 bases). With 5 bases removed from V and 3 bases from J, the gap between germline ends came to 12 bases. The CDR3 is 13 residues long. Germline CDR1 SGHNT, CDR2 YYREEE (reference sequence). The CDR3 loop is CASSRDFYYEQYF. CDR3 in DNA: TGTGCCAGCAGTCGGGACTTCTACTACGAGCAGTACTTC.

Only one count was recorded for this clone. The chain carries TRBV11-3 and TRBJ2-4; possibly TRBD2 for D (5 bases). Looked up from germline, CDR1 is SGHNT and CDR2 is YENEEA. The CDR3 loop spans 14 amino acids. V shed 1 base and J shed 13 bases, with 17 bases lying between them. In nucleotides, the CDR3 is TGTGCCAGCAGCTTAGTTGCCTCTACTAGGAAGCAGTACTTC. Residues: CASSLVASTRKQYF.

The chain carries TRBV4-3 and TRBJ2-1; unclear D gene. The CDR3 has 16 amino acids. Trimming shortened V by 8 bases and J by 0 bases, and 17 bases separated the two germline ends. The germline V gene has CDR1 LGHNA and CDR2 YSLEER. The CDR3 reads CASSLVASYSYNEQFF. The CDR3 DNA reads TGCGCCAGCTCCCTGGTTGCGTCCTACTCCTACAATGAGCAGTTCTTC.

The chain employs TRBV6-6 and TRBJ2-2; D is uncertain. Germline CDR1 MNHNY, CDR2 SVGAGI (reference sequence). The CDR3 is 16 amino acids. V lost 5 bases, J lost 4 bases, and 17 bases lay in between. This CDR3 reads CASSPLGRSGTGELFF. In DNA form, the CDR3 reads TGTGCCAGCAGTCCCCTCGGTCGTTCGGGCACCGGGGAGCTGTTTTTT.